The clone carrying this T cell receptor (beta chain) was seen a single time. Its antigen is currently unknown. The data were taken from a study of cytomegalovirus exposure and HLA in healthy donors. Study-wide points: Analysis was carried out at a later point, and it linked a missense DCLRE1C variant to TCR beta V- and J-gene trimming.

This CDR3 contains 13 residues. Germline V gene lookup returns CDR1 SGHRS and CDR2 YFSETQ. Deletions cut 1 base from V and 6 bases from J, with 10 bases between. With 60 Vbeta and 13 Jbeta primers, the PCR was carried out. TCRdb's table, derived via immunoSEQ multiplex PCR, lists solely in-frame clones and lacks some. The data hold roughly 150,000 clones, with over 60% observed a single time. The sample taken for sequencing was PBMCs. The chain links TRBV5-1 to TRBJ1-2; D unresolved. The origin of this receptor is a man in his forties or fifties in good health and CMV-seronegative. Written as DNA, the CDR3 is TGCGCCAGCAGCTTGTCCGGAGGAGATGGCTACACCTTC. As protein: CASSLSGGDGYTF. Variable domain in full (rest from reference TRBV5-1 and TRBJ1-2): KAGVTQTPRYLIKTRGQQVTLSCSPISGHRSVSWYQQTPGQGLQFLFEYFSETQRNKGNFPGRFSGRQFSNSRSEMNVSTLELGDSALYLCASSLSGGDGYTFGSGTRLTVV.